One sample yielded the 24 T cell receptor beta chains listed below, sequenced in a study of CD8 T cells in Susac syndrome. After extraction with the RNeasy kit, about 0.5 to 1 ug of the RNA was reverse transcribed using random hexamers. TCRdb re-analysed the immunoSEQ multiplex PCR reads in MiXCR, keeping a single row per CDR3 protein. In the table there are approximately 170,000 distinct CDR3 sequences, just over 90% of which are singletons. Source material: CD4+ T cells from PBMCs. These receptors were obtained from a human donor in good health.

This sequence joins TRBV19 and TRBJ1-5; no reliable D call. Germline values: CDR1 LNHDA, CDR2 SQIVND (reference sequence). This CDR3 has 16 amino acids. Trimming took off 5 bases at V and 2 bases at J, with 16 bases between the two ends. The DNA of the CDR3 is TGTGCCAGTAGTCTCCGGCAGGTTGGGGGCAATCAGCCCCAGCATTTT. It codes for CASSLRQVGGNQPQHF.

The V and J genes are TRBV12-3 or TRBV12-4 and TRBJ2-3; 7 bases map to TRBD1. There are 15 residues in the CDR3. The ends lost 3 bases at V and 2 bases at J; junction bases unmatched: 5. The DNA for the CDR3 is TGTGCCAGCAGTTTTTCGGGACAGCTCACAGATACGCAGTATTTT. Translated, it gives CASSFSGQLTDTQYF.

This clonotype was seen only once. The chain recombines TRBV6-2 or TRBV6-3 with TRBJ1-4; no definite D call. Germline V CDR1 and CDR2: MNHEY, SVGEGT. Deletions cut 5 bases from V and 10 bases from J, with 11 bases between. CDR3 length: 12 amino acids. DNA for the CDR3: TGTGCCAGCAGTCAATCGGAGAGAAAACTGTTTTTT. It specifies CASSQSERKLFF.

The rearrangement uses TRBV24-1 and TRBJ2-5, with TRBD1 identical over 8 bases. V was pared by 2 bases and J by 2 bases, with 6 bases of the junction left unmatched. This CDR3 is built from 16 residues. Germline V gene sequence: CDR1 KGHDR, CDR2 SFDVKD. CDR3 in amino acids: CATSDWGTGAQETQYF. For the CDR3, the DNA is TGTGCCACCAGTGATTGGGGGACAGGAGCGCAAGAGACCCAGTACTTC.

V and J are TRBV2 and TRBJ2-5; 8 bases fit TRBD1. Germline trimming cut 10 bases from V and 1 base from J; bases unmatched to any gene: 11. The germline CDR1 and CDR2 sequences are SNHLY and FYNNEI. The CDR3 is made up of 15 amino acids. The CDR3 DNA is TGTGCCACCACAGGGGGGACAGAAATCCAAGAGACCCAGTACTTC. Translated: CATTGGTEIQETQYF.

The chain recombines TRBV4-1 with TRBJ2-7; D tentatively reads TRBD1 or TRBD2 (6 bases each). CDR1 MGHRA and CDR2 YSYEKL come from the germline V gene. The V gene lost 6 bases and the J gene lost 5 bases, with 14 bases spanning the gap. The CDR3 length is 13 residues. CDR3 in amino acids: CASRALGGHEQYF. The CDR3 region has the DNA TGCGCCAGCAGAGCCCTGGGGGGCCACGAGCAGTACTTC.

This chain links TRBV24-1 with TRBJ2-3; 9 bases agree with TRBD1. The CDR3 totals 16 residues. V was clipped by 2 bases and J by 6 bases; unmatched bases: 8. The germline CDR1 and CDR2 sequences are KGHDR and SFDVKD. In nucleotides, the CDR3 is TGTGCCACCAGTGATTCCACCGGGACAGGGACTGATACGCAGTATTTT. It is translated as CATSDSTGTGTDTQYF.

V usage is TRBV4-3 and J usage is TRBJ1-1; D ambiguous. V was cut by 1 base and J by 4 bases, with 13 bases left in between. CDR3 size: 15 residues. The germline V gene encodes CDR1 LGHNA and CDR2 YSLEER. The CDR3 DNA reads TGCGCCAGCAGCCAAGGGCCCTCCCCGGGCACTGAAGCTTTCTTT. This codes for CASSQGPSPGTEAFF.

The rearrangement uses TRBV20-1 and TRBJ2-2, with D unresolved. V was clipped by 1 base and J by 1 base, with 7 bases between them. Germline-derived CDR1 and CDR2 are DFQATT and SNEGSKA (reference sequence). The CDR3 extends over 14 amino acids. CDR3 loop: CSARASGNTGELFF. For the CDR3, the DNA is TGCAGTGCTAGAGCCTCGGGGAACACCGGGGAGCTGTTTTTT.

V gene TRBV12-3 or TRBV12-4 combines with J gene TRBJ2-7; 11 bases fit TRBD2. The CDR3 is 15 amino acids. V gave up 3 bases and J gave up 6 bases; unmatched junction bases: 7. CDR3 sequence reads: CASSLMATSGSEQYF. CDR3 DNA: TGTGCCAGCAGTTTGATGGCAACTAGCGGGAGCGAGCAGTACTTC.

This clonotype was seen only once. V usage is TRBV30 and J usage is TRBJ1-2; TRBD1 might be the D (6 bases). The germline V gene encodes CDR1 GTSNPN and CDR2 SVGIG (reference sequence). The CDR3 totals 14 residues. Trimming left V 0 bases short and J 8 bases short, with 16 bases between. CDR3 bases: TGTGCCTGGAGTGTATCTGGGGGCGTAAAGGGCTACACCTTC. Its translation is CAWSVSGGVKGYTF.

V is TRBV7-9 and J is TRBJ2-7; D perhaps matches TRBD2 (6 bases). This CDR3 comprises 14 residues. V gave up 1 base and J gave up 3 bases, with 10 bases separating them. Germline lookup yields CDR1 SEHNR and CDR2 FQNEAQ (reference sequence). The CDR3 DNA reads TGTGCCAGCAGCTTAGACGCGGGGAGCTACGAGCAGTACTTC. Its protein product is CASSLDAGSYEQYF.

V and J are TRBV2 and TRBJ2-3; D call uncertain. V was trimmed by 8 bases and J by 2 bases, leaving 11 bases between them. Germline lookup yields CDR1 SNHLY and CDR2 FYNNEI. CDR3 length equals 13 residues. In DNA form, the CDR3 reads TGTGCCAGCCTCCCCGGCCCCACAGATACGCAGTATTTT. Encoded protein: CASLPGPTDTQYF.

This clonotype has more than one count but fewer than ten. The chain employs TRBV6-2 or TRBV6-3 and TRBJ2-4; D uncertain. The CDR3 contains 14 residues. The ends were cut back, 2 bases at V and 0 bases at J, with 5 bases in the middle. Germline V gives CDR1 MNHEY, CDR2 SVGEGT. The CDR3 spells CASSYGLAKNIQYF. CDR3 bases: TGTGCCAGCAGTTACGGGCTAGCCAAAAACATTCAGTACTTC.

The rearrangement joins TRBV6-1 to TRBJ2-5; the match to TRBD1 covers 8 bases. The junction had 11 bases not matched to a gene; V was cut back by 6 bases and J by 2 bases. CDR1 MNHNS and CDR2 SASEGT come from the germline V gene. CDR3 length: 16 residues. CDR3 DNA: TGTGCCAGCAGGGCTGGAACCGGGACAGGACAAGAGACCCAGTACTTC. This encodes CASRAGTGTGQETQYF.

The V and J genes are TRBV28 and TRBJ2-7; 8 bases map to TRBD1. In germline, CDR1 is MDHEN, CDR2 SYDVKM. There are 14 residues in the CDR3. V lost 6 bases to trimming and J lost 4 bases; unmatched junction nucleotides: 8. The CDR3 DNA reads TGTGCCAGCAGGGACAACAGGGGGACTTACGAGCAGTACTTC. Protein: CASRDNRGTYEQYF.

This clonotype was seen a single time. The gene calls are TRBV7-9 and TRBJ2-1, with 9 bases that match TRBD1. CDR3 length: 16 amino acids. Germline loops: CDR1 SEHNR, CDR2 FQNEAQ (reference sequence). The J segment lost 6 bases and the V segment lost 6 bases, leaving 12 bases of the junction unmatched. This CDR3 reads CASRSAGTGPSNEQFF. The CDR3 nucleotides are TGTGCCAGCAGGTCCGCCGGGACAGGGCCTTCCAATGAGCAGTTCTTC.

This rearrangement joins TRBV27 to TRBJ2-5, with TRBD2 identical over 11 bases. The germline V gene encodes CDR1 MNHEY and CDR2 SMNVEV (reference sequence). The CDR3 runs 18 residues. V shed 5 bases and J 8 bases; nucleotides not matched to a gene: 19. The CDR3 spells CASSQNGLAGLPRDTQYF. In DNA form, the CDR3 reads TGTGCCAGCAGTCAAAACGGACTAGCGGGCCTCCCAAGAGACACCCAGTACTTC.

V and J are TRBV12-3 or TRBV12-4 and TRBJ1-1; the D is unclear. The CDR3 is made up of 14 amino acids. Trimming took 6 bases from V and 0 from J, leaving 11 bases between them. The CDR3 coding sequence is TGTGCCAGCAGCCGGAGGGTTATGAACACTGAAGCTTTCTTT. Translating gives CASSRRVMNTEAFF.

V is TRBV11-3 and J is TRBJ2-2, with no clear D. Trimming stripped 5 bases from V and 3 bases from J, with 7 bases between. This CDR3 region has 13 residues. CDR1 is SGHNT, CDR2 YENEEA, per germline. The CDR3 DNA reads as TGTGCCAGCAGCATCCAGTACACCGGGGAGCTGTTTTTT. Residues: CASSIQYTGELFF.

The chain recombines TRBV20-1 with TRBJ1-2; 7 bases agree with TRBD1. In germline, CDR1 is DFQATT, CDR2 SNEGSKA (reference sequence). This CDR3 region has 13 residues. J lost 4 bases, V lost 2 bases, and 4 bases had no gene match. In nucleotides, the CDR3 is TGCAGTGCTAGACCGGCAGGGGGCTATGGCTACACCTTC. Translation gives CSARPAGGYGYTF.

The V and J genes are TRBV13 and TRBJ1-4, with D perhaps TRBD1 (6 bases). The germline CDR1 and CDR2 sequences are PRHDT and FYEKMQ (reference sequence). With 2 bases removed from V and 8 bases from J, the gap between germline ends came to 15 bases. The CDR3 extends over 15 amino acids. CDR3 residues: CASSLKPTGGEKLFF. DNA of the CDR3: TGTGCCAGCAGCTTAAAACCGACGGGGGGCGAAAAACTGTTTTTT.

The chain combines TRBV12-3 or TRBV12-4 with TRBJ1-1; 8 bases match TRBD1. The V gene end was trimmed by 2 bases and the J gene end by 4 bases; junction bases not matched to a gene: 6. The CDR3 sequence is 15 residues long. As DNA, the CDR3 is TGTGCCAGCAGTTTATCGACAGGGGAGATCACTGAAGCTTTCTTT. Amino acids: CASSLSTGEITEAFF.

The chain has TRBV23-1 and TRBJ1-5; D is ambiguous. TRBV23-1 falls under the ORF class, with uncertain function. V shed 6 bases and J shed 0 bases, with 15 bases lying between them. The length of the CDR3 is 16 residues. The CDR3, as DNA: TGCGCCAGCAGGCCTGGAACAGATTATAGCAATCAGCCCCAGCATTTT. This codes for CASRPGTDYSNQPQHF.